The 21 T cell receptor beta chains below were found in one sample sequenced in a study of blood T cell repertoires in COVID-19. This table comes from immunoSEQ multiplex PCR, and its TCRdb copy is limited to in-frame clones, with some not included. This table has about 480,000 clones, roughly 90% appearing once. Sample: peripheral blood. These TCRs come from a woman younger than 45 with acute or convalescent COVID-19.

The gene calls are TRBV12-3 or TRBV12-4 and TRBJ2-7; 7 bases are shared with TRBD1. The CDR3 loop spans 13 amino acids. V shed 5 bases and J 3 bases; nucleotides not matched to a gene: 4. CDR3 coding DNA: TGTGCCAGCAGTCAAGGACAGGACTACGAGCAGTACTTC. Its translation is CASSQGQDYEQYF.

This clone has a single count. This rearrangement joins TRBV19 to TRBJ2-3; 11 bases are a match to TRBD2. The junction had 8 bases not matched to a gene; V was cut back by 5 bases and J by 4 bases. CDR1 is LNHDA and CDR2 is SQIVND in the germline V gene (reference sequence). This CDR3 is 16 amino acids long. In nucleotides, the CDR3 is TGTGCCAGTAGTTCGGGACTAGCGGTGCCGCCAGATACGCAGTATTTT. The encoded protein is CASSSGLAVPPDTQYF. Combining the CDR3 with reference TRBV19 and TRBJ2-3 gives the whole variable domain DGGITQSPKYLFRKEGQNVTLSCEQNLNHDAMYWYRQDPGQGLRLIYYSQIVNDFQKGDIAEGYSVSREKKESFPLTVTSAQKNPTAFYLCASSSGLAVPPDTQYFGPGTRLTVL.

The chain recombines TRBV9 with TRBJ1-5, with a possible D match to TRBD1 (6 bases). From germline, CDR1 is SGDLS and CDR2 YYNGEE. The V end lost 3 bases, the J end lost 1 base, and 8 bases lay between the germline ends. This CDR3 is built from 14 residues. The CDR3 DNA follows: TGTGCCAGCAGCGAGGGGGGGAGCAATCAGCCCCAGCATTTT. It encodes CASSEGGSNQPQHF.

The chain uses TRBV15 and TRBJ1-5; unclear D gene. CDR1 and CDR2 from the germline V gene are LNHNV and YYDKDF (reference sequence). The CDR3 is 15 residues long. The V end lost 0 bases, the J end lost 7 bases, and 13 bases lay between the germline ends. CDR3 in amino acids: CATSRDLAVQQPQHF. The CDR3 DNA reads TGTGCCACCAGCAGAGATCTTGCAGTACAGCAGCCCCAGCATTTT.

The gene calls are TRBV4-1 and TRBJ1-1; D may be TRBD1 (6 bases). CDR3 size: 14 residues. Between the trimmed V and J ends, which lost 2 bases and 8 bases, there was a span of 15 bases. Germline CDR1 MGHRA, CDR2 YSYEKL. Here the CDR3 reads CASSQKRGGGEAFF. CDR3 DNA: TGCGCCAGCAGCCAAAAGAGGGGGGGAGGGGAAGCTTTCTTT.

V usage is TRBV10-3 and J usage is TRBJ1-1; D remains ambiguous. V lost 5 bases and J lost 4, with 14 bases in between. The germline gives CDR1 ENHRY, CDR2 SYGVKD. The CDR3 contains 14 residues. CDR3 in amino acids: CAISPVLRGTEAFF. CDR3 coding DNA: TGTGCCATCAGTCCCGTCCTAAGAGGCACTGAAGCTTTCTTT.

The V and J genes are TRBV7-3 and TRBJ2-1; 9 nucleotides agree with TRBD2. V lost 2 bases, J lost 4 bases, and 6 bases stayed unmatched. The length of the CDR3 is 16 residues. Germline V gives CDR1 SGHTA, CDR2 FQGTGA. The CDR3 spells CASSLEGSGGYNEQFF. In nucleotides, the CDR3 is TGTGCCAGCAGCTTAGAGGGTAGCGGGGGTTACAATGAGCAGTTCTTC.

The V and J genes are TRBV18 and TRBJ1-1, with TRBD1 identical over 11 bases. Germline values: CDR1 KGHSH, CDR2 LQKENI. Trimming cost V 5 bases and J 4 bases; bases outside gene matches: 0. The CDR3 is 13 residues long. The CDR3 coding sequence is TGTGCCAGCTCAGGGACAGGGGGCACTGAAGCTTTCTTT. It yields the protein CASSGTGGTEAFF.

The chain is built from TRBV29-1 and TRBJ2-7; D is undetermined. Germline V gene sequence: CDR1 SQVTM, CDR2 ANQGSEA. The CDR3 has 13 residues. V was shortened by 4 bases and J by 3 bases, with 13 bases between the two germline ends. This CDR3 reads CSVGWSSDYEQYF. DNA for the CDR3: TGCAGCGTTGGTTGGTCCTCAGACTACGAGCAGTACTTC.

The chain combines TRBV7-6 with TRBJ2-5; D ambiguous. The V end was cut by 5 bases, the J end by 3 bases, with 19 bases between. Germline values: CDR1 SGHVS, CDR2 FNYEAQ. CDR3 length: 16 amino acids. The chain's CDR3 is CASSRLDSWVEETQYF. In DNA, the CDR3 is TGTGCCAGCAGCCGATTGGATAGCTGGGTCGAAGAGACCCAGTACTTC.

This clone was recorded once. V usage is TRBV19 and J usage is TRBJ2-1; 10 nucleotides line up with TRBD2. This CDR3 has 14 amino acids. Trimming at V came to 8 bases and at J to 10 bases, leaving 11 bases not matched to a gene. Germline CDR1 LNHDA, CDR2 SQIVND (reference sequence). CDR3: CASFSGGKGGEQFF. The CDR3 DNA is TGTGCCAGTTTTAGCGGGGGGAAGGGAGGGGAGCAGTTCTTC.

This chain joins TRBV5-6 and TRBJ1-6; D is unclear. Germline assignment: CDR1 SGHDT and CDR2 YYEEEE. Trimming cost V 4 bases and J 2 bases, with 7 bases left between them. The CDR3 is 14 residues long. CDR3 nucleotide sequence: TGTGCCAGCAGCGTCGGGACCTATAATTCACCCCTCCACTTT. Amino acids: CASSVGTYNSPLHF.

J is TRBJ2-1 and V is TRBV5-5; D gene uncertain. Between the trimmed V and J ends, which lost 1 base and 0 bases, there was a span of 8 bases. The CDR3 runs to 15 residues. Germline V gene data show CDR1 as SGHKS and CDR2 as YYEKEE (reference sequence). Written as DNA, the CDR3 is TGTGCCAGCAGCTTGTCAGGAAGCTCCTACAATGAGCAGTTCTTC. Translating it yields CASSLSGSSYNEQFF.

This clone was observed a single time. The V gene is TRBV5-1, the J gene TRBJ2-7; tentatively, D is TRBD1 (6 bases). Trimming took off 0 bases at V and 7 bases at J, with 29 bases between the two ends. Germline assignment: CDR1 SGHRS and CDR2 YFSETQ. The CDR3 consists of 19 residues. The CDR3 protein is CASSLVSGVSRSSTKEQYF. The CDR3 nucleotides read TGCGCCAGCAGCTTGGTATCAGGGGTAAGTCGATCCTCTACGAAAGAGCAGTACTTC.

The chain combines TRBV27 with TRBJ2-1, with 10 bases identical to TRBD2. This CDR3 is 14 amino acids long. From germline, CDR1 is MNHEY and CDR2 SMNVEV (reference sequence). V lost 5 bases to trimming and J lost 6 bases; unmatched junction nucleotides: 4. For the CDR3, the DNA is TGTGCCAGCAGTCAAGCGGGGGGGCTCAATGAGCAGTTCTTC. Encoded protein: CASSQAGGLNEQFF.

The chain joins TRBV4-2 to TRBJ2-7; 10 bases are a match to TRBD1. In germline, CDR1 is LGHNA, CDR2 YNFKEQ. The CDR3 has 16 amino acids. V lost 3 bases and J lost 2; bases outside the gene matches: 7. DNA for the CDR3: TGTGCCAGCAGCCAGCAGGGGGGACAGGGGCCCTACGAGCAGTACTTC. Protein: CASSQQGGQGPYEQYF.

The chain is built from TRBV18 and TRBJ2-7; 13 bases match TRBD2. The CDR3 has 16 residues. J gave up 3 bases and V 3 bases, and 5 bases lay outside the gene matches. Germline V gene lookup returns CDR1 KGHSH and CDR2 LQKENI. CDR3 region: CASSPRLAGGDYEQYF. Here the CDR3 DNA reads TGTGCCAGCTCACCGAGACTAGCGGGGGGCGACTACGAGCAGTACTTC.

The gene calls are TRBV6-5 and TRBJ2-7, with D perhaps TRBD2 (6 bases). V gave up 7 bases and J gave up 0 bases, with 7 bases separating them. CDR1 and CDR2 from the germline V gene are MNHEY and SVGAGI. The CDR3 is 12 amino acids. The CDR3 DNA is TGTGCCAGCAACGGGGGCTCCTACGAGCAGTACTTC. Its protein product is CASNGGSYEQYF.

The rearrangement links TRBV2 to TRBJ2-3; maybe TRBD2 (6 bases). Trimming removed 4 bases from V and 1 base from J, with 39 bases in between. Germline CDR1 SNHLY, CDR2 FYNNEI. The length of the CDR3 is 24 residues. In nucleotides, the CDR3 is TGTGCCAGCAGTGTCAGTCGGGCATCATGGCTCCGGGGGACCTTCTTACGGCGCACAGATACGCAGTATTTT. Encoded protein: CASSVSRASWLRGTFLRRTDTQYF.

The chain has TRBV29-1 and TRBJ2-5; D is possibly TRBD1 (6 bases). The CDR3 has 12 residues. Deletions cut 8 bases from V and 0 bases from J, with 10 bases between. Germline CDR1 SQVTM, CDR2 ANQGSEA. CDR3 coding DNA: TGCAGCTCAGCAGGGGACCAAGAGACCCAGTACTTC. Protein sequence: CSSAGDQETQYF.

The chain links TRBV4-1 to TRBJ2-7; tentatively, D is TRBD1 (6 bases). CDR3 length equals 15 residues. The germline CDR1 and CDR2 sequences are MGHRA and YSYEKL. V was cut by 0 bases and J by 7 bases, with 16 bases left in between. The CDR3 sequence is CASSQDNARGDEQYF. CDR3 nucleotide sequence: TGCGCCAGCAGCCAAGATAACGCCAGGGGAGATGAGCAGTACTTC.